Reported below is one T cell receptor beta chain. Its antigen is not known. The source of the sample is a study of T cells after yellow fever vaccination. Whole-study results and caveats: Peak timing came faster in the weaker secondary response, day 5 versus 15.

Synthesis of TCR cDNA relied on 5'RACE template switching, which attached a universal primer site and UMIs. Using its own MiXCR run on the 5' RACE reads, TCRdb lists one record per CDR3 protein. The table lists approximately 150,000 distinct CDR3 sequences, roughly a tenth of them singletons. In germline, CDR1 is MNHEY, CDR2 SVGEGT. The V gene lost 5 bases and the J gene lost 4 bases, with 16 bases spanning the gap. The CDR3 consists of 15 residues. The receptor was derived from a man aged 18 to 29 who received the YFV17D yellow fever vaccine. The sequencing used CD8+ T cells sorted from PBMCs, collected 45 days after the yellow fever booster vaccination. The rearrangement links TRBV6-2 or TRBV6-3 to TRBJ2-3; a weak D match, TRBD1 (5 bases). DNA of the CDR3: TGTGCCAGCAGTGCAGGACAAGATTTTGCAGATACGCAGTATTTT. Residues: CASSAGQDFADTQYF.